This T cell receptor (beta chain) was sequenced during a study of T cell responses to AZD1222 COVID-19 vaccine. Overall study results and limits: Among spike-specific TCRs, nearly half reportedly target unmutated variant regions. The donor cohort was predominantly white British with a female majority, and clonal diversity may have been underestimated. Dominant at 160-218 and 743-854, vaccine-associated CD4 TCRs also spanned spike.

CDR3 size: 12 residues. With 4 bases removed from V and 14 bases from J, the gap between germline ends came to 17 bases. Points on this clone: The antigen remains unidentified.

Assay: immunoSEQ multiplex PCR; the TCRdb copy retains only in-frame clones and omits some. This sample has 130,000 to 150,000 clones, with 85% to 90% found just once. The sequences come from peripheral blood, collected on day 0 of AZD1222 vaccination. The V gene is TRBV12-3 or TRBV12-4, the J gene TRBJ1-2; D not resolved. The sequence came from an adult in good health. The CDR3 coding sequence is TGTGCCAGCAGTTCCCGGGCTCTCGGGAGGACCTTC. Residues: CASSSRALGRTF.